The T cell receptor (beta chain) under discussion was sequenced for a study of blood T cell repertoires in COVID-19. Study information: Researchers got acute and convalescent COVID-19 samples from the United States, Italy and Spain. From T cells, B-cell-depleted T cells, or PBMCs came the material, which was cDNA or gDNA.

Study processing details: Cell counts per sample came from amplifying reference gene primers. Sequencing used immunoSEQ multiplex PCR; TCRdb keeps in-frame clones, though not all of them. D and trimming come from the DNA, and the V and J calls and clone size come from that table. The sample shows roughly 50,000 clones, 90% of them seen only once. Trimming took off 4 bases at V and 8 bases at J, with 14 bases between the two ends. The CDR3 is 13 residues long. The germline V gene encodes CDR1 MNHEY and CDR2 SVGAGI. The sequenced material came from peripheral blood. The genes are TRBV6-5 and TRBJ1-2; D not resolved. The clonotype originates from a woman aged 35 to 49 with active COVID-19. In DNA form, the CDR3 reads TGTGCCAGCAGTTGGGATGCCTCGGGGGGCTACACCTTC. Translation gives CASSWDASGGYTF.